The 32 T cell receptor beta chains below come from one sample, sequenced in a study of T cell responses to AZD1222 COVID-19 vaccine. Profiling relied on immunoSEQ multiplex PCR, and the TCRdb table lists in-frame clones only, not all of them. This sample yields about 160,000 clones, of which over 75% are seen a single time; approximately 4.3% belongs to the top ten. The sample was peripheral blood, taken 28 days after the second AZD1222 dose. Every receptor here comes from an adult who received the AZD1222 COVID-19 vaccine.

This sequence joins TRBV3-1 (or the pseudogene TRBV3-2) and TRBJ1-1; D remains unclear. The germline CDR1 and CDR2 sequences are LGHDT and YNNKEL (reference sequence). V was shortened by 4 bases and J by 7 bases, with 19 bases between the two germline ends. The CDR3 covers 15 residues. CDR3 nucleotides: TGTGCCAGCAGCCCTCAAGATAGAATCCGGGATGAAGCTTTCTTT. Amino acids: CASSPQDRIRDEAFF.

The chain links TRBV5-1 to TRBJ1-1; D gene ambiguous. The germline CDR1 and CDR2 sequences are SGHRS and YFSETQ. The CDR3 spans 17 residues. The V end was cut by 2 bases, the J end by 3 bases, with 20 bases between. The CDR3 DNA reads TGCGCCAGCAGCTTTGTGCGTTTCGAGGCGTCGGACACTGAAGCTTTCTTT. Translating gives CASSFVRFEASDTEAFF.

In this sample, this clone turned up once. J is TRBJ1-3 and V is TRBV4-2, with no clear D. This CDR3 has 15 residues. Germline CDR1 is LGHNA and CDR2 is YNFKEQ. Trimming removed 1 base at V and 4 bases at J, with 11 bases between. CDR3 residues: CASSQGFEPGNTIYF. Written as DNA, the CDR3 is TGTGCCAGCAGCCAAGGGTTCGAGCCGGGAAACACCATATATTTT.

The rearrangement uses TRBV4-2 and TRBJ2-1; 11 bases align to TRBD2. Trimming took 8 bases from V and 5 from J; bases not matched to a gene: 14. The V gene's germline CDR1 is LGHNA and CDR2 YNFKEQ. The CDR3 is made up of 17 amino acids. The CDR3 here is CASGASFGTSGNNEQFF. CDR3 nucleotides: TGTGCCAGCGGAGCCAGCTTTGGGACTAGCGGAAACAATGAGCAGTTCTTC.

The J gene is TRBJ2-1, the V gene TRBV10-1; a weak D match, TRBD2 (7 bases). Trimming took off 2 bases at V and 6 bases at J, with 14 bases between the two ends. The CDR3 has 15 residues. Germline lookup yields CDR1 WNHNN and CDR2 SYGVQD (reference sequence). CDR3 DNA: TGCGCCAGCAGTGAGCCGCCCGCGGGGGCCAATGAGCAGTTCTTC. The encoded protein is CASSEPPAGANEQFF.

The chain couples TRBV6-5 to TRBJ1-5; D remains unclear. The CDR3 length is 14 residues. V was clipped by 5 bases and J by 0 bases, with 8 bases between them. Germline CDR1 reads MNHEY; CDR2 reads SVGAGI. The CDR3, as DNA: TGTGCCAGCAGTCCTCAAACTAGCAATCAGCCCCAGCATTTT. Its translation: CASSPQTSNQPQHF.

The chain is built from TRBV5-1 and TRBJ2-6, with TRBD1 identical over 7 bases. Trimming cost V 0 bases and J 2 bases; bases outside gene matches: 11. The CDR3 has 19 amino acids. The germline V gene has CDR1 SGHRS and CDR2 YFSETQ. The CDR3 loop reads CASSLGQGGLLTGANVLTF. The CDR3 DNA reads TGCGCCAGCAGCTTGGGACAGGGCGGACTGCTTACTGGGGCCAACGTCCTGACTTTC.

V is TRBV6-5 and J is TRBJ1-2; 10 nucleotides line up with TRBD1. The V and J ends lost 0 bases and 5 bases, in that order; junction bases with no gene match: 3. Germline V gives CDR1 MNHEY, CDR2 SVGAGI. The CDR3 covers 15 residues. CDR3 loop: CASSYSDRGAYGYTF. The CDR3 DNA reads TGTGCCAGCAGTTACTCGGACAGGGGGGCATATGGCTACACCTTC.

The table lists this clone with a count of one. V and J are TRBV30 and TRBJ1-1; D may be TRBD1 (5 bases). Trimming pared 0 bases from V and 0 bases from J, leaving 8 bases between. The CDR3 consists of 14 residues. Germline CDR1 GTSNPN, CDR2 SVGIG (reference sequence). Written as DNA, the CDR3 is TGTGCCTGGAGTGTGGGCAGGGTGAACACTGAAGCTTTCTTT. Amino acids: CAWSVGRVNTEAFF.

J is TRBJ1-5 and V is TRBV5-8; D is undetermined. The CDR3 contains 14 residues. Trimming pared 4 bases from V and 4 bases from J, leaving 12 bases between. The V gene's germline CDR1 is SGHTS and CDR2 YDEGEE. CDR3 protein: CASSPWTENQPQHF. The CDR3 nucleotides read TGTGCCAGCAGCCCATGGACGGAGAATCAGCCCCAGCATTTT.

This chain joins TRBV29-1 and TRBJ1-1; 7 bases are shared with TRBD1. Germline loops: CDR1 SQVTM, CDR2 ANQGSEA. The CDR3 loop spans 12 amino acids. With V trimmed by 6 bases and J by 3 bases, 4 bases remained unmatched. The CDR3 DNA reads TGCAGCGTAGATACAGGGGACACTGAAGCTTTCTTT. This gives the protein CSVDTGDTEAFF.

The gene calls are TRBV7-6 and TRBJ1-4; D not certain. The CDR3 runs 11 residues. Between the trimmed V and J ends, which lost 5 bases and 7 bases, there was a span of 5 bases. CDR1 and CDR2 (germline): SGHVS, FNYEAQ. For the CDR3, the DNA is TGTGCCAGCAGCCTACTTGAAAAACTGTTTTTT. Translation: CASSLLEKLFF.

The chain links TRBV4-1 to TRBJ1-4; maybe TRBD1 (6 bases). The V and J ends lost 6 bases and 0 bases respectively, with 14 bases between them. CDR3 size: 16 residues. Germline V gives CDR1 MGHRA, CDR2 YSYEKL. The CDR3 DNA reads as TGCGCCAGCAGACCCGACAGGCAGACAACTAATGAAAAACTGTTTTTT. Its translation is CASRPDRQTTNEKLFF.

The chain couples TRBV25-1 to TRBJ1-2, with D possibly matching TRBD1 (5 bases). Germline CDR1 and CDR2: MGHDK and SYGVNS. The CDR3 consists of 13 residues. V gave up 4 bases and J gave up 4 bases, with 10 bases separating them. For the CDR3, the DNA is TGTGCCAGCAGTGCCCAGGACATCTATGGCTACACCTTC. Residues: CASSAQDIYGYTF.

Comment on this clone: Other DNA sequences in this specimen translate into the identical CDR3. The chain recombines TRBV2 with TRBJ2-2; D perhaps matches TRBD2 (6 bases). The germline V gene encodes CDR1 SNHLY and CDR2 FYNNEI. V was trimmed by 7 bases and J by 2 bases, leaving 11 bases between them. This CDR3 comprises 14 residues. The CDR3 here is CASMGGLNTGELFF. For the CDR3, the DNA is TGTGCCAGCATGGGGGGACTTAACACCGGGGAGCTGTTTTTT.

This rearrangement joins TRBV11-2 to TRBJ1-3, with D uncertain. The CDR3 loop spans 15 amino acids. The ends were cut back, 5 bases at V and 4 bases at J, with 15 bases in the middle. Per the germline V gene, CDR1 is SGHAT and CDR2 is FQNNGV. The CDR3 bases are TGTGCCAGCAGCCCAGGACCGGGCACAGGAAACACCATATATTTT. Its protein is CASSPGPGTGNTIYF.

CDR3: CASSNGQEITGELFF. The CDR3 nucleotides read TGTGCCAGTAGTAACGGACAGGAGATTACCGGGGAGCTGTTTTTT. The rearrangement uses TRBV19 and TRBJ2-2; TRBD1 aligns across 7 bases. The CDR3 contains 15 residues. Germline assignment: CDR1 LNHDA and CDR2 SQIVND (reference sequence). V lost 4 bases, J lost 5 bases, and 7 bases stayed unmatched.

This clone was observed a handful of times. This sequence joins TRBV10-3 and TRBJ2-7, with TRBD2 matching over 8 bases. The V segment lost 5 bases and the J segment 1 base; nucleotides outside the gene matches: 7. From germline, CDR1 is ENHRY and CDR2 SYGVKD. This CDR3 has 15 residues. CDR3 amino acids: CAISSPGTRSYEQYF. As DNA, the CDR3 is TGTGCCATCAGTTCCCCCGGGACTAGGTCCTACGAGCAGTACTTC.

The J gene is TRBJ1-5, the V gene TRBV5-1; D is perhaps TRBD1 (5 bases). Germline CDR1 reads SGHRS; CDR2 reads YFSETQ. This CDR3 spans 15 amino acids. V was clipped by 0 bases and J by 7 bases, with 14 bases between them. The CDR3 loop is CASSLEGQLYQPQHF. The CDR3 nucleotides are TGCGCCAGCAGCTTGGAAGGACAATTGTACCAGCCCCAGCATTTT.

The V and J genes are TRBV5-5 and TRBJ1-5; a possible D gene is TRBD1 (5 bases). CDR1 SGHKS and CDR2 YYEKEE come from the germline V gene (reference sequence). V was trimmed by 0 bases and J by 1 base, leaving 8 bases between them. The CDR3 is 15 residues long. The CDR3 nucleotides are TGTGCCAGCAGCTTGGGGGGGTCGAGCAATCAGCCCCAGCATTTT. It codes for CASSLGGSSNQPQHF.

V and J are TRBV5-5 and TRBJ1-2, with D hard to call. Between the trimmed V and J ends, which lost 0 bases and 5 bases, there was a span of 14 bases. The CDR3 is 15 amino acids. CDR1 and CDR2 (germline): SGHKS, YYEKEE (reference sequence). DNA of the CDR3: TGTGCCAGCAGCTTGGCCCCAAGTGGAGGGTATGGCTACACCTTC. Translating gives CASSLAPSGGYGYTF.

V gene TRBV11-1 combines with J gene TRBJ1-1, with no clear D. Germline assignment: CDR1 SGHAT and CDR2 FQDESV (reference sequence). Trimming took 5 bases from V and 2 from J, leaving 12 bases between them. This CDR3 region has 14 residues. This CDR3 is CASSPARSNTEAFF. CDR3 nucleotide sequence: TGTGCCAGCAGCCCTGCTCGTTCAAACACTGAAGCTTTCTTT.

The chain recombines TRBV5-1 with TRBJ2-1; tentatively, D is TRBD1 (7 bases). Trimming shortened V by 4 bases and J by 5 bases, and 22 bases separated the two germline ends. The CDR3 sequence is 17 residues long. Germline loops: CDR1 SGHRS, CDR2 YFSETQ. The chain's CDR3 is CASSLSGRAGGHNEQFF. For the CDR3, the DNA is TGCGCCAGCAGCCTGTCAGGTCGGGCAGGGGGGCACAATGAGCAGTTCTTC.

This clone was counted many times. CDR3 coding DNA: TGTGCCAGCAGCTTGGATGGCACTAATTCACCCCTCCACTTT. Protein sequence: CASSLDGTNSPLHF. The V call is TRBV5-5, the J call TRBJ1-6, with D uncertain. CDR1 is SGHKS, CDR2 YYEKEE, per germline (reference sequence). The CDR3 totals 14 residues. V shed 0 bases and J shed 6 bases, with 7 bases lying between them.

The chain joins TRBV6-5 to TRBJ1-2; perhaps TRBD1 as D (5 bases). The CDR3 is made up of 13 amino acids. V gave up 6 bases and J gave up 4 bases, with 12 bases separating them. CDR1 and CDR2 from the germline V gene are MNHEY and SVGAGI. CDR3 nucleotides: TGTGCCAGCAGAGCCAGGGTTAGCTATGGCTACACCTTC. Amino acid sequence: CASRARVSYGYTF.

The chain is built from TRBV25-1 and TRBJ1-1, with D possibly TRBD1 on 6 matching bases. Per the germline V gene, CDR1 is MGHDK and CDR2 is SYGVNS. This CDR3 contains 13 residues. Trimming removed 6 bases from V and 5 bases from J, with 13 bases in between. CDR3 residues: CASSSQGKTEAFF. CDR3 bases: TGTGCCAGCAGCTCTCAGGGGAAGACTGAAGCTTTCTTT.

This chain links TRBV9 with TRBJ1-1; D is uncertain. The V end lost 0 bases, the J end lost 8 bases, and 11 bases lay between the germline ends. Germline CDR1 reads SGDLS; CDR2 reads YYNGEE. The CDR3 contains 13 residues. CDR3 coding DNA: TGTGCCAGCAGCGTAGGACCAGCCTTAGAAGCTTTCTTT. It yields the protein CASSVGPALEAFF. The whole variable domain, filled in from reference TRBV9 and TRBJ1-1, reads DSGVTQTPKHLITATGQRVTLRCSPRSGDLSVYWYQQSLDQGLQFLIQYYNGEERAKGNILERFSAQQFPDLHSELNLSSLELGDSALYFCASSVGPALEAFFGQGTRLTVV.

The chain combines TRBV12-5 with TRBJ1-4; 10 nucleotides align to TRBD1. Germline V CDR1 and CDR2: LGHNT, FRNRAP. The V segment lost 5 bases and the J segment 6 bases; nucleotides outside the gene matches: 3. CDR3 length: 14 amino acids. CDR3 sequence (DNA): TGTGCTAGTGGTCAGACAGGGGGCCATGAAAAACTGTTTTTT. Translating it yields CASGQTGGHEKLFF.

The chain links TRBV19 to TRBJ2-5; 7 bases agree with TRBD2. This CDR3 contains 15 residues. CDR1 and CDR2 from the germline V gene are LNHDA and SQIVND (reference sequence). The V gene end was trimmed by 5 bases and the J gene end by 4 bases; junction bases not matched to a gene: 10. The chain's CDR3 is CASSLSGGWGETQYF. The CDR3 DNA is TGTGCCAGTAGTCTTTCGGGGGGTTGGGGAGAGACCCAGTACTTC.

This chain links TRBV29-1 with TRBJ1-1; D is possibly TRBD1 (6 bases). CDR3 length equals 14 residues. Germline CDR1 is SQVTM and CDR2 is ANQGSEA. With 6 bases removed from V and 4 bases from J, the gap between germline ends came to 18 bases. The CDR3 DNA is TGCAGCGTACATCGCGACCTCAGGGGCACTGAAGCTTTCTTT. Its protein product is CSVHRDLRGTEAFF.

The DNA for the CDR3 is TGTGCCAGCAGCCCCCCCCGGGATAGAACCATCGGGGGCTACACCTTC. Translating it yields CASSPPRDRTIGGYTF. The V and J genes are TRBV3-1 (or the pseudogene TRBV3-2) and TRBJ1-2; D not certain. CDR3 size: 16 residues. The germline V gene encodes CDR1 LGHDT and CDR2 YNNKEL (reference sequence). V lost 4 bases, J lost 8 bases, and 23 bases lay in between.

This chain links TRBV5-4 with TRBJ1-3, with a weak D call TRBD1 (5 bases). V was clipped by 0 bases and J by 4 bases, with 8 bases between them. This CDR3 spans 14 amino acids. The germline V gene encodes CDR1 SGHNT and CDR2 YYREEE (reference sequence). Here the CDR3 reads CASSLEGMGNTIYF. CDR3 bases: TGTGCCAGCAGCTTGGAGGGGATGGGAAACACCATATATTTT. Full variable domain (remainder filled in from reference TRBV5-4 and TRBJ1-3): ETGVTQSPTHLIKTRGQQVTLRCSSQSGHNTVSWYQQALGQGPQFIFQYYREEENGRGNFPPRFSGLQFPNYSSELNVNALELDDSALYLCASSLEGMGNTIYFGEGSWLTVV.